This entry lists 5 T cell receptor beta chains sequenced from one sample in a study of blood T cells in healthy people across ages. The second PCR ran about 6 to 11 cycles with a sample-barcoded 5' primer and J-beta primers. TCRdb analysed the 5' RACE reads with MiXCR anew, one entry per CDR3 protein. The sample carries over a million distinct CDR3 sequences, around 27% recorded once. These same records also appear under a second study, on T cells of mothers and their children.

Sequencing used blood. The receptors come from a girl aged 2-10 years in good health.

This clonotype appeared a few times. This chain links TRBV20-1 with TRBJ1-1; no clear D gene. The ends were cut back, 0 bases at V and 0 bases at J, with 8 bases in the middle. Germline loops: CDR1 DFQATT, CDR2 SNEGSKA (reference sequence). The CDR3 is made up of 14 amino acids. CDR3 sequence (DNA): TGCAGTGCTAGAGAACAGAGGATGAACACTGAAGCTTTCTTT. Residues: CSAREQRMNTEAFF.

V gene TRBV7-2 combines with J gene TRBJ1-5; the D is unclear. Germline CDR1 is SGHTA and CDR2 is FQGNSA. This CDR3 has 13 amino acids. With 5 bases removed from V and 9 bases from J, the gap between germline ends came to 14 bases. The CDR3 DNA is TGTGCCAGCAGCCCTCAGCCGGCAGGGCCCCAGCATTTT. As protein: CASSPQPAGPQHF.

The chain links TRBV5-1 to TRBJ2-7, with 10 bases that match TRBD1. V lost 7 bases to trimming and J lost 6 bases; unmatched junction nucleotides: 10. The CDR3 sequence is 14 residues long. Germline CDR1 reads SGHRS; CDR2 reads YFSETQ. The CDR3 DNA is TGCGCCAGCTCCTCCGGACAGGGGGTAAGCGAGCAGTACTTC. It is translated as CASSSGQGVSEQYF.

J is TRBJ2-5 and V is TRBV7-9, with 10 bases identical to TRBD2. Germline V lookup: CDR1 SEHNR, CDR2 FQNEAQ (reference sequence). The length of the CDR3 is 13 residues. V was clipped by 10 bases and J by 3 bases; unmatched bases: 5. The CDR3 loop reads CATSGRNEETQYF. CDR3 bases: TGTGCCACTAGCGGGAGAAACGAAGAGACCCAGTACTTC.

CDR3 sequence reads: CASRGLTGDGANVLTF. The CDR3 nucleotides read TGTGCCAGCAGGGGCCTGACAGGGGATGGGGCCAACGTCCTGACTTTC. The V and J genes are TRBV6-2 or TRBV6-3 and TRBJ2-6; 8 bases align to TRBD1. The CDR3 consists of 16 residues. The germline V gene has CDR1 MNHEY and CDR2 SVGEGT. J gave up 3 bases and V 6 bases, and 7 bases lay outside the gene matches.